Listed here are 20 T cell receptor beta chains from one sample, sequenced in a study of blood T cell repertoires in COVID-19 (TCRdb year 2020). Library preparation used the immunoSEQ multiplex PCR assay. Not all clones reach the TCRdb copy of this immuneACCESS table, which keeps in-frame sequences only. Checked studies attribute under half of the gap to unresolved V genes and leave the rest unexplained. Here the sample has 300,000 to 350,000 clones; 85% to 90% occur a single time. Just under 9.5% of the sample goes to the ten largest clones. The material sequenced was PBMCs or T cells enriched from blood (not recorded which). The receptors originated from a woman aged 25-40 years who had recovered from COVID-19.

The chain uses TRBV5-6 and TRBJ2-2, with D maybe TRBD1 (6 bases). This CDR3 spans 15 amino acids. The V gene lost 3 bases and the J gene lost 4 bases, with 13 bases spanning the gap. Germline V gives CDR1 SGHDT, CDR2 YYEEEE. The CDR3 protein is CASSSYRVGTGELFF. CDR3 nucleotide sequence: TGTGCCAGCAGCTCCTACAGGGTCGGCACCGGGGAGCTGTTTTTT.

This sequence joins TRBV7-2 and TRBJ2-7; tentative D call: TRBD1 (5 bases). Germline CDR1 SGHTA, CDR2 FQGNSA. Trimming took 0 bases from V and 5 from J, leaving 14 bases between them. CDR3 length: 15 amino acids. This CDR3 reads CASSLATGNFHEQYF. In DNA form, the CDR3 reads TGTGCCAGCAGCTTAGCCACAGGCAACTTCCACGAGCAGTACTTC.

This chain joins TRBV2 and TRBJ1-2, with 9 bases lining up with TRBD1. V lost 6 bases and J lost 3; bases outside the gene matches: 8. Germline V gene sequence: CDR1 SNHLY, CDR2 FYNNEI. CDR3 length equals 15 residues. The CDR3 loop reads CASSPPGQGDYGYTF. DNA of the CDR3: TGTGCCAGCAGCCCCCCGGGACAGGGTGACTATGGCTACACCTTC.

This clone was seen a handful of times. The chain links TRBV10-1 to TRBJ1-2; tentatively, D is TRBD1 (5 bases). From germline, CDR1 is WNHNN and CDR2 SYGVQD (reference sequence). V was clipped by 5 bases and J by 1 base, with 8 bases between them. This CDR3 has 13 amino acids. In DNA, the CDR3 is TGCGCCAGCAGTATTACAGGTAACTATGGCTACACCTTC. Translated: CASSITGNYGYTF.

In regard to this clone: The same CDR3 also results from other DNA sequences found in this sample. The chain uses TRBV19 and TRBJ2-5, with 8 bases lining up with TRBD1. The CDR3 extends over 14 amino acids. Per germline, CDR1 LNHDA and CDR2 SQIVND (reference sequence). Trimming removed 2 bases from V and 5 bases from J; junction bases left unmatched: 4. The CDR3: CASSIQGARETQYF. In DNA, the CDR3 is TGTGCCAGTAGTATACAGGGGGCTCGGGAGACCCAGTACTTC.

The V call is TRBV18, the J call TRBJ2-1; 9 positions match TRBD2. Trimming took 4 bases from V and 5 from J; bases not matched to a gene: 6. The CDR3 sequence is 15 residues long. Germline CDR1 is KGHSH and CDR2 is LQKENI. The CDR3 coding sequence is TGTGCCAGCTCACTGGGACTAGCTGAAAACAATGAGCAGTTCTTC. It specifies CASSLGLAENNEQFF.

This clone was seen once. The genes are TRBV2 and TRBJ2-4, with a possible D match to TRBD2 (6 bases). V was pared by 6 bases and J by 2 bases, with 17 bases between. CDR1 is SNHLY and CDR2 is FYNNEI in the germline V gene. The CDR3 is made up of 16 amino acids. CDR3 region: CASREGLGAPKNIQYF. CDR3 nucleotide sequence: TGTGCCAGCAGGGAGGGGTTGGGAGCCCCCAAAAACATTCAGTACTTC.

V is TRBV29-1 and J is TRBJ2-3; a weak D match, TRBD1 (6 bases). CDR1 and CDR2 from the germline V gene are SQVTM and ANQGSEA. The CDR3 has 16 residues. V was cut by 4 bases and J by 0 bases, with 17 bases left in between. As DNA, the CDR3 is TGCAGCGTTGTTCTGGCAGGGGATCTTAGCACAGATACGCAGTATTTT. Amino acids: CSVVLAGDLSTDTQYF.

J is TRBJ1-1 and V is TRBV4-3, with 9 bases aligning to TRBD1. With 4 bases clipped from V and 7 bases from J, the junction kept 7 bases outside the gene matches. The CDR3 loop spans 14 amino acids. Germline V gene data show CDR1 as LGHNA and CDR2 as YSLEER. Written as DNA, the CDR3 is TGCGCCAGCAGCCTGAGGGACAGGGTCCATGAAGCTTTCTTT. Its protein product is CASSLRDRVHEAFF.

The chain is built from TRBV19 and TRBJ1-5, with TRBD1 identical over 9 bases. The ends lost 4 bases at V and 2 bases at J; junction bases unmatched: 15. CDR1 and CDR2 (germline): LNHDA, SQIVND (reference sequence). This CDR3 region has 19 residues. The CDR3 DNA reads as TGTGCCAGTAGTACATTACCGGGACAGGGCACGAAGGGCAATCAGCCCCAGCATTTT. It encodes CASSTLPGQGTKGNQPQHF.

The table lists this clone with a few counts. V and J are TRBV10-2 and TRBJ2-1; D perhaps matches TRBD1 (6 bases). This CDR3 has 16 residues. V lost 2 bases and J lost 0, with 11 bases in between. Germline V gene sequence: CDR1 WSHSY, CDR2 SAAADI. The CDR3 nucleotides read TGCGCCAGCAGTGAGACAAGGGGGTTCTCCTACAATGAGCAGTTCTTC. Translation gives CASSETRGFSYNEQFF.

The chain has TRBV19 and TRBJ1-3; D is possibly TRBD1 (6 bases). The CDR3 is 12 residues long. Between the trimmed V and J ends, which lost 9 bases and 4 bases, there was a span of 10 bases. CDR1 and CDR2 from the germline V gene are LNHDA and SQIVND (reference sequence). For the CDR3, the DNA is TGTGCCAGACCCGGACAGGGAAACACCATATATTTT. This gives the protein CARPGQGNTIYF. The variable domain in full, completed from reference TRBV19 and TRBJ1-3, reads DGGITQSPKYLFRKEGQNVTLSCEQNLNHDAMYWYRQDPGQGLRLIYYSQIVNDFQKGDIAEGYSVSREKKESFPLTVTSAQKNPTAFYLCARPGQGNTIYFGEGSWLTVV.

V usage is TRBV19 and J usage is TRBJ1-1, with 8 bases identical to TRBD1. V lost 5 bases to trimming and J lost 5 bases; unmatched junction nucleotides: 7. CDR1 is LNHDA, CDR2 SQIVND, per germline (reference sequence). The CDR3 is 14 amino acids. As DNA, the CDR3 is TGTGCCAGTAGTTCTGGGACAGGATATACTGAAGCTTTCTTT. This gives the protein CASSSGTGYTEAFF.

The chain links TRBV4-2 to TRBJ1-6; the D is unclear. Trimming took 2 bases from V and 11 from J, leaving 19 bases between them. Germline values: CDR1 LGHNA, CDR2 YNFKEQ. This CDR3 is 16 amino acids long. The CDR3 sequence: CASSQLSLLSTPPLHF. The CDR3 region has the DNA TGTGCCAGCAGCCAACTTTCCTTGTTGAGCACGCCACCCCTCCACTTT.

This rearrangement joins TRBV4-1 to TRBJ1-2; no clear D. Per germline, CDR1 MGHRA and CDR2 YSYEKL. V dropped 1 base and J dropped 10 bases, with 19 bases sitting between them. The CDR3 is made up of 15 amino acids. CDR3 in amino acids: CASSQVSLFERFYTF. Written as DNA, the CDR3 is TGCGCCAGCAGCCAAGTTTCGTTGTTTGAGAGGTTCTACACCTTC.

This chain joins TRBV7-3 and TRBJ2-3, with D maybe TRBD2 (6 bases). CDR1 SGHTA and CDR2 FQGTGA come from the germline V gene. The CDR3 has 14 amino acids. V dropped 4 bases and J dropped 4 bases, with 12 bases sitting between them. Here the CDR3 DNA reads TGTGCCAGCAGCTGGGACTCCGGCCCAGATACGCAGTATTTT. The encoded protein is CASSWDSGPDTQYF.

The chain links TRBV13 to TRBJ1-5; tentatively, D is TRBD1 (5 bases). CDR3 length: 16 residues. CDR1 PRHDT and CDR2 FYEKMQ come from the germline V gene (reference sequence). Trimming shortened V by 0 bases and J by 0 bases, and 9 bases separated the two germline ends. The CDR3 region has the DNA TGTGCCAGCAGCTTAGGCCCGGGGGTTAGCAATCAGCCCCAGCATTTT. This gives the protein CASSLGPGVSNQPQHF.

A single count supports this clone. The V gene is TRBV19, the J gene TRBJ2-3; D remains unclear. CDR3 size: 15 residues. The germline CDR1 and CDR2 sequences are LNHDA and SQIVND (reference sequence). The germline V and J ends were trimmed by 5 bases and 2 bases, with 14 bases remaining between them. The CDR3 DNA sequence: TGTGCCAGTAGTCAAATGGGCAGAGACACAGATACGCAGTATTTT. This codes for CASSQMGRDTDTQYF.

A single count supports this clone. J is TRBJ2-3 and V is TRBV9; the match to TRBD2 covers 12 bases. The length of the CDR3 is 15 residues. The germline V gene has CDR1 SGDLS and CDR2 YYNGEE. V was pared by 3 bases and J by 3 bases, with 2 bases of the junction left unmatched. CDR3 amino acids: CASSAGTSGTDTQYF. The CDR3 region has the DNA TGTGCCAGCAGCGCGGGGACTAGCGGGACAGATACGCAGTATTTT.

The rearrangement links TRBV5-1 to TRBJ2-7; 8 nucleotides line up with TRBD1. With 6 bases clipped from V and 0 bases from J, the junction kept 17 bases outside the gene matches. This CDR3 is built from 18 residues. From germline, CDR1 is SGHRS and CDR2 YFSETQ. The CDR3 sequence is CASTYTRQGLRSSYEQYF. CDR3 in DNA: TGCGCCAGCACCTACACACGACAGGGGCTACGAAGCTCCTACGAGCAGTACTTC.